This T cell receptor beta chain was identified in a study of cytomegalovirus exposure and HLA in healthy donors. General study results and limits: Some public TCRs appeared in many individuals, while most sequences were rare.

Comments on this clone: Antigen specificity is unknown.

PCR was performed using 60 Vbeta and 13 Jbeta primers. Repertoires were generated with immunoSEQ multiplex PCR, while TCRdb's copy carries only in-frame clones and drops some. Among roughly 110,000 clones, about 70% were seen once, and the ten largest hold just over 2%. J gave up 3 bases and V 7 bases, and 10 bases lay outside the gene matches. This CDR3 comprises 15 residues. CDR1 and CDR2 (germline): MNHEY, SVGAGI. V gene TRBV6-5 combines with J gene TRBJ2-7, with TRBD1 matching over 9 bases. The sequenced sample was PBMCs. This sequence was found in a human donor in good health. The chain's CDR3 is CASTEGTGPIYEQYF. CDR3 nucleotide sequence: TGTGCCAGCACTGAGGGGACAGGGCCCATCTACGAGCAGTACTTC.